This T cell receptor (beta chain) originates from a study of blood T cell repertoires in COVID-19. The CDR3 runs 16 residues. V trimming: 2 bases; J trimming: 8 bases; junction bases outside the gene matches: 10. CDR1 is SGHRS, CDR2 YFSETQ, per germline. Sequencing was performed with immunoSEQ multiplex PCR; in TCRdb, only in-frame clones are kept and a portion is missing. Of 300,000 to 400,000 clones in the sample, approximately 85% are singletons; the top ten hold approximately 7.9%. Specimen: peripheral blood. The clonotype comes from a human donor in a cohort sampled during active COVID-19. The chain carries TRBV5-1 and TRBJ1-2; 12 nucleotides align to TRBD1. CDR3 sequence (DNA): TGCGCCAGCAGCTTACAGTCGGGACAGGGGGCGCGAGGCTACACCTTC. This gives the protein CASSLQSGQGARGYTF.